The 8 T cell receptor beta chains below were found in one sample sequenced in a study of radiation and T cells in renal cell carcinoma. Method: immunoSEQ multiplex PCR; TCRdb's copy keeps in-frame clones and lacks some. The top ten clones hold 20% to 25% of a sample with approximately 21,000 clones, nearly 55% of them seen once. Treatment of the sample: treatment-naive control, cytoreductive nephrectomy. Sequenced here: tumor tissue, sampled from a patient whose treatment was nephrectomy without radiotherapy. All receptors come from a human donor with renal cell carcinoma.

The chain is built from TRBV9 and TRBJ1-1, with D possibly matching TRBD1 (5 bases). Trimming stripped 1 base from V and 1 base from J, with 11 bases between. This CDR3 comprises 15 residues. CDR1 is SGDLS and CDR2 is YYNGEE in the germline V gene. The CDR3 reads CASSVFGQPNTEAFF. CDR3 nucleotides: TGTGCCAGCAGCGTATTTGGACAACCGAACACTGAAGCTTTCTTT. The complete variable domain, with remaining parts taken from reference TRBV9 and TRBJ1-1, reads DSGVTQTPKHLITATGQRVTLRCSPRSGDLSVYWYQQSLDQGLQFLIQYYNGEERAKGNILERFSAQQFPDLHSELNLSSLELGDSALYFCASSVFGQPNTEAFFGQGTRLTVV.

The chain couples TRBV5-6 to TRBJ1-1; TRBD1 aligns across 7 bases. After removal of 2 bases from V and 13 bases from J, the junction contained 14 bases not matched to a gene. The CDR3 sequence is 14 residues long. Germline loops: CDR1 SGHDT, CDR2 YYEEEE. This CDR3 is CASSFQGTERFLFF. The DNA for the CDR3 is TGTGCCAGCAGCTTTCAAGGGACAGAAAGATTTCTTTTCTTT.

The V gene is TRBV7-2, the J gene TRBJ2-3; D may be TRBD2 (5 bases). The ends were cut back, 7 bases at V and 6 bases at J, with 23 bases in the middle. The CDR3 totals 16 residues. Germline-derived CDR1 and CDR2 are SGHTA and FQGNSA. The CDR3 spells CASIPPRTGISDTQYF. The DNA of the CDR3 is TGTGCCAGCATCCCCCCGAGGACGGGGATCTCCGATACGCAGTATTTT.

A single count supports this clone. The chain couples TRBV7-3 to TRBJ2-4; 7 bases map to TRBD1. The CDR3 has 14 residues. The V and J ends lost 2 bases and 6 bases, in that order; junction bases with no gene match: 4. CDR1 is SGHTA, CDR2 FQGTGA, per germline. The CDR3 reads CASSLRQGLNIQYF. CDR3 bases: TGTGCCAGCAGCTTACGACAGGGTTTAAACATTCAGTACTTC.

The DNA of the CDR3 is TGTGCCAGCAGCTCCTACCGAGGCATCCAATACGGCGAGCAGTACTTC. Translation: CASSSYRGIQYGEQYF. The chain joins TRBV11-2 to TRBJ2-7; D is uncertain. The CDR3 spans 16 residues. Germline assignment: CDR1 SGHAT and CDR2 FQNNGV. V was pared by 4 bases and J by 6 bases, with 22 bases between.

The rearrangement joins TRBV9 to TRBJ2-1; 9 bases map to TRBD2. The germline gives CDR1 SGDLS, CDR2 YYNGEE. This CDR3 is built from 17 residues. V gave up 3 bases and J gave up 5 bases; unmatched junction bases: 12. The CDR3 is CASSGGVGAGGHNEQFF. The CDR3 DNA reads TGTGCCAGCAGCGGTGGAGTGGGAGCGGGGGGACACAATGAGCAGTTCTTC.

This chain links TRBV27 with TRBJ2-2, with 13 bases that match TRBD2. CDR1 and CDR2 from the germline V gene are MNHEY and SMNVEV (reference sequence). The CDR3 runs to 16 residues. The trim removed 7 bases at V and 0 bases at J, leaving 2 bases unmatched. The CDR3 protein is CASMTSGGTNTGELFF. The CDR3 DNA reads TGTGCCAGCATGACTAGCGGGGGGACGAACACCGGGGAGCTGTTTTTT.

The rearrangement uses TRBV19 and TRBJ2-1; 7 bases align to TRBD2. The ends lost 2 bases at V and 0 bases at J; junction bases unmatched: 4. This CDR3 spans 16 amino acids. Germline V gene data show CDR1 as LNHDA and CDR2 as SQIVND (reference sequence). The CDR3 protein is CASSIRSGGSYNEQFF. The DNA for the CDR3 is TGTGCCAGTAGTATAAGATCGGGGGGCTCCTACAATGAGCAGTTCTTC. The full variable domain, with the rest looked up from reference TRBV19 and TRBJ2-1, is DGGITQSPKYLFRKEGQNVTLSCEQNLNHDAMYWYRQDPGQGLRLIYYSQIVNDFQKGDIAEGYSVSREKKESFPLTVTSAQKNPTAFYLCASSIRSGGSYNEQFFGPGTRLTVL.